Detailed here is one T cell receptor (beta chain). There is no known antigen for this receptor. Base qualities were left out, and no much larger clone turns up one base away. The sample originates from a study of shared clonotypes between healthy human individuals (dated by TCRdb to the early 2020s). A note on the overall study: Two women and three men aged 18 to 49 years were included in the cohort. For each donor, CD4 naive and CD4 memory were each given three plates, CD8 naive was given two plates, and CD8 memory was given one plate. To estimate repertoire size and how much clonotype sharing occurs between individuals, the study deeply sequenced the blood TCR repertoires of several healthy adults. Libraries were prepared and TCR repertoires were sequenced by different laboratories using diverse techniques, in order to increase sequencing depth and limit assay-specific biases. Between about 0.8 and 9 billion PBMCs per donor were obtained by leukapheresis.

TCR CDR3 regions were amplified from genomic DNA by multiplex PCR using the deep immunoSEQ assay. Extracted genomic DNA from each cell subset was distributed evenly across all wells of several immunoSEQ 96-well plates, and each plate was treated as a replicate. For sorted subsets, around 0.2 ug of genomic DNA, equivalent to around 29,000 T cell genomes, went into each replicate PCR. The purified libraries were quantified using a Qubit 3.0 fluorometer, sized with a Bioanalyzer 2100, and then quantified again using the KAPA Library Quantification kit. A separate single-read 150-cycle Illumina NextSeq 550 flow cell was used to sequence each immunoSEQ 96-well plate. Concerning the study's data processing: The immunoSEQ output contained only junctional sequences without quality scores, so filtering could not match that applied to full-length reads. To assign V/J genes and CDR3, sequences were annotated against IMGT germline references using PyIR, a Python wrapper for IgBLAST v1.9. Reads were filtered out if the reads had weak V/J assignments (E-value above 1e-6), no CDR3, stop codons, out-of-frame junctions, or ambiguous translated residues. V3J clonotypes were defined as sequences sharing the same inferred V gene, J gene, and CDR3 amino acid sequence. Percentage overlap between repertoires was calculated by dividing the number of shared unique clonotypes by the size of the smaller repertoire. Repertoire richness was assessed with RTK rarefaction, the Chao1 estimator, and Recon v2.1 estimates of unobserved clonotypes. Generation probabilities for all TCRbeta clonotypes obtained by the gDNA method from a handful of donors were computed using OLGA. The clones in this table, taken by TCRdb from immuneACCESS, are in-frame only. Not every clone is retained; where verified, under half of the shortfall comes from an unresolved V gene, and the cause of the rest is unknown. That table supplies the V and J calls and clone size; D and trimming were determined from the DNA. The sample includes about 1 million clones, with roughly 80% observed a single time. Roughly 1.4% of the sample is held by the ten biggest clonotypes.

The junction carries 11 bases between V and J, which are trimmed by 4 bases and 4 bases respectively. Reading the germline V gene gives CDR1 SGHRS and CDR2 YFSETQ. From cysteine to phenylalanine, the CDR3 is 13 amino acids long. Only the CDR3 DNA is retained, 39 bases long and in frame from the first base. Study-wide conclusions, independent of this receptor: Compared with non-shared clonotypes, the clonotypes found in all four sorted-subset donors had higher generation probabilities. When several donors were compared, the shared fraction of clonotypes was about 5.5% for naive CD4, 3.5% to 4% for naive CD8, 2% to 2.5% for memory CD4, and 0.3% to 0.5% for memory CD8. Sampling was restricted to blood, and TCR repertoires in tissue are likely to differ from TCR repertoires in blood. Incomplete sequencing was indicated by rarefaction of sorted-subset datasets, despite the large sequencing depth. Naive subsets generally had larger estimated clonotype richness than memory subsets did. The small number of donors limited the genetic and exposure-history diversity represented. Pairwise subsampling led to the expectation that sequencing depth would affect the degree of clonotype sharing among donors.

The donors were healthy, HIV-negative adults who had no recently reported acute infections or vaccinations. Only Caucasian adults living in Nashville, Tennessee, USA were represented among the donors. Magnetic negative selection was used to enrich CD4+ T cells, after which naive cells were positively selected on CD45RA and the negative fraction became the memory subset. After blood collection by leukapheresis, PBMCs were isolated using Ficoll-Histopaque density gradient centrifugation and then cryopreserved in the vapor phase of liquid nitrogen. Analytical flow cytometry was used to check the purity and quantity of each magnetically sorted T cell population. Genomic DNA was isolated from every sorted fraction and measured by UV absorbance on a Nanodrop 2000c.

Here the chain combines TRBV5-1 and TRBJ1-2; the D gene is perhaps TRBD1, on 6 matching bases. The receptor was isolated from a man younger than 30 in good health. Sequencing input: memory CD4+ T cells sorted from blood. The sample's cell subset or site label is to be understood as: CD45RA-negative fraction. The DNA sequence reads TGCGCCAGCAGCCCCCGGGACATCTATGGCTACACCTTC. This sequence encodes CASSPRDIYGYTF. With the portions outside the CDR3 filled from the reference TRBV5-1 and TRBJ1-2 genes, the complete variable region becomes KAGVTQTPRYLIKTRGQQVTLSCSPISGHRSVSWYQQTPGQGLQFLFEYFSETQRNKGNFPGRFSGRQFSNSRSEMNVSTLELGDSALYLCASSPRDIYGYTFGSGTRLTVV.